A selection of T cell receptor beta chains follows, all from one sample in a study of metastatic and nonmetastatic thyroid tumors. MiXCR was used by TCRdb to re-call the PCR reads. Of around 44,000 clones listed, 25% to 30% are singletons. Specimen: blood. These receptor sequences come from a male donor with papillary thyroid cancer or a benign thyroid nodule (not recorded which). Some clones in this sample may be carry-over from other donors' samples. Each CDR3 is given with its conserved first and last residue. D genes are given only for firm matches. Rows may omit the clone size; those that give it use once, few, many or a size class.

V gene: TRBV6-1
D gene: .
clone size: few
J gene: TRBJ2-7
CDR3 length: 11
CDR3 protein: CASIVWDEQYF
CDR3 DNA: TGTGCCAGCATCGTATGGGACGAGCAGTACTTC

V gene: TRBV6-2/TRBV6-3
D gene: .
clone size: few
J gene: TRBJ1-1
CDR3 length: 14
CDR3 protein: CASSVGVEATEALF
CDR3 DNA: TGTGCCAGCAGTGTCGGGGTAGAGGCCACTGAAGCTCTCTTT

V gene: TRBV4-2
D gene: TRBD2
clone size: .
J gene: TRBJ2-3
CDR3 length: 16
CDR3 protein: CSSSRQLAVDTDTHYF
CDR3 DNA: TGTTCCAGCAGCCGCCAACTAGCGGTGGACACAGATACGCATTATTTT

V gene: TRBV20-1
D gene: .
clone size: .
J gene: TRBJ1-2
CDR3 length: 13
CDR3 protein: CSARDDFSGGYTF
CDR3 DNA: TGCAGTGCTAGAGATGACTTTTCGGGTGGCTACACCTTC

V gene: TRBV6-2/TRBV6-3
D gene: TRBD2
clone size: .
J gene: TRBJ2-1
CDR3 length: 14
CDR3 protein: CASKWTSSYNEQFF
CDR3 DNA: TGTGCCAGCAAATGGACTAGCTCCTACAATGAGCAGTTCTTC

V gene: TRBV19
D gene: TRBD1
clone size: many
J gene: TRBJ1-5
CDR3 length: 16
CDR3 protein: CASSNLPGQGHQPQHF
CDR3 DNA: TGTGCCAGTAGTAACCTTCCGGGACAGGGGCATCAGCCCCAGCATTTT

V gene: TRBV12-3/TRBV12-4
D gene: TRBD1
clone size: .
J gene: TRBJ1-2
CDR3 length: 15
CDR3 protein: CASSDGTGGNYGYTF
CDR3 DNA: TGTGCCAGCAGCGACGGGACAGGGGGAAACTATGGCTACACCTTC

V gene: TRBV5-1
D gene: TRBD2
clone size: many
J gene: TRBJ2-3
CDR3 length: 16
CDR3 protein: CASSAQLAGGFDTQYF
CDR3 DNA: TGCGCCAGCAGCGCGCAACTAGCGGGGGGTTTCGATACGCAGTATTTT

V gene: TRBV12-3/TRBV12-4
D gene: TRBD2
clone size: many
J gene: TRBJ2-3
CDR3 length: 15
CDR3 protein: CASSPRGGSTDTQYF
CDR3 DNA: TGTGCCAGCAGTCCACGGGGGGGAAGCACAGATACGCAGTATTTT

V gene: TRBV20-1
D gene: TRBD2
clone size: .
J gene: TRBJ2-1
CDR3 length: 15
CDR3 protein: CSAPSVTSGWSEQFF
CDR3 DNA: TGCAGCGCCCCGTCCGTGACTAGCGGTTGGAGTGAGCAGTTCTTC

V gene: TRBV5-6
D gene: TRBD2
clone size: .
J gene: TRBJ2-7
CDR3 length: 12
CDR3 protein: CASSWAREGQYF
CDR3 DNA: TGTGCCAGCAGCTGGGCCAGGGAGGGGCAGTACTTC

V gene: TRBV6-1
D gene: TRBD2
clone size: medium-sized
J gene: TRBJ2-1
CDR3 length: 16
CDR3 protein: CASDERTSEPYHEQFF
CDR3 DNA: TGTGCCAGCGACGAAAGGACTAGCGAGCCCTACCATGAGCAGTTCTTC

V gene: TRBV7-3
D gene: TRBD2
clone size: .
J gene: TRBJ2-3
CDR3 length: 15
CDR3 protein: CASSLTTGGSDTQYF
CDR3 DNA: TGTGCCAGCAGCTTAACAACGGGAGGTTCGGATACGCAGTATTTT

V gene: TRBV6-2/TRBV6-3
D gene: TRBD2
clone size: few
J gene: TRBJ2-3
CDR3 length: 17
CDR3 protein: CASRGTSGRARTDTQYF
CDR3 DNA: TGTGCCAGCAGGGGGACTAGCGGGAGGGCCAGGACAGATACGCAGTATTTT

V gene: TRBV12-3/TRBV12-4
D gene: .
clone size: few
J gene: TRBJ1-5
CDR3 length: 16
CDR3 protein: CASSLGGAYSNQPQHF
CDR3 DNA: TGTGCCAGCAGTTTGGGGGGGGCGTATAGCAATCAGCCCCAGCATTTT

V gene: TRBV11-3
D gene: .
clone size: many
J gene: TRBJ2-5
CDR3 length: 16
CDR3 protein: CASSLERQGGVETQYF
CDR3 DNA: TGTGCCAGCAGCTTGGAAAGACAGGGAGGGGTAGAGACCCAGTACTTC

V gene: TRBV6-1
D gene: .
clone size: medium-sized
J gene: TRBJ1-2
CDR3 length: 12
CDR3 protein: CASSLVLGVYTF
CDR3 DNA: TGTGCCAGCAGTTTGGTTTTGGGGGTCTACACCTTC

V gene: TRBV11-1
D gene: .
clone size: once
J gene: TRBJ2-1
CDR3 length: 16
CDR3 protein: CASSLAQENSYNEQFF
CDR3 DNA: TGTGCCAGCAGCTTAGCGCAGGAAAACTCCTACAATGAGCAGTTCTTC

V gene: TRBV3-1
D gene: .
clone size: .
J gene: TRBJ1-1
CDR3 length: 13
CDR3 protein: CASNRWGGTEAFF
CDR3 DNA: TGTGCCAGCAATCGGTGGGGGGGGACTGAAGCTTTCTTT

V gene: TRBV19
D gene: TRBD2
clone size: many
J gene: TRBJ2-1
CDR3 length: 15
CDR3 protein: CASTVAGGSYNEQFF
CDR3 DNA: TGTGCCAGTACTGTAGCGGGGGGGTCATACAATGAGCAGTTCTTC

V gene: TRBV30
D gene: .
clone size: .
J gene: TRBJ1-2
CDR3 length: 15
CDR3 protein: CAWSAGGPRSRGYTF
CDR3 DNA: TGTGCCTGGAGTGCCGGGGGGCCCCGCTCTCGGGGCTACACCTTC

V gene: TRBV7-3
D gene: TRBD2
clone size: .
J gene: TRBJ2-1
CDR3 length: 17
CDR3 protein: CASSLFGVSGQDNEQFF
CDR3 DNA: TGTGCCAGCAGCCTATTCGGTGTTAGCGGGCAAGACAATGAGCAGTTCTTC

V gene: TRBV5-1
D gene: .
clone size: many
J gene: TRBJ1-5
CDR3 length: 13
CDR3 protein: CASSLEGSSSQHF
CDR3 DNA: TGCGCCAGCAGCTTGGAGGGTTCCTCGTCCCAGCATTTT

V gene: TRBV7-8
D gene: .
clone size: many
J gene: TRBJ2-2
CDR3 length: 12
CDR3 protein: CASSLEGIQLFF
CDR3 DNA: TGTGCCAGCAGCTTAGAGGGAATTCAGCTGTTTTTT

V gene: TRBV27
D gene: .
clone size: .
J gene: TRBJ1-2
CDR3 length: 17
CDR3 protein: CASIPHDSRRGGLGYTF
CDR3 DNA: TGTGCCAGCATTCCCCACGACAGCCGGCGGGGTGGTCTTGGCTACACCTTC

V gene: TRBV28
D gene: .
clone size: many
J gene: TRBJ2-7
CDR3 length: 14
CDR3 protein: CASTISGDSYEQYF
CDR3 DNA: TGTGCCAGTACAATTTCTGGGGACTCCTACGAGCAGTACTTC

V gene: TRBV6-2/TRBV6-3
D gene: .
clone size: few
J gene: TRBJ1-2
CDR3 length: 13
CDR3 protein: CASSPMGPGGYTF
CDR3 DNA: TGTGCCAGCAGCCCCATGGGGCCTGGGGGCTACACCTTC

V gene: TRBV7-9
D gene: TRBD1
clone size: .
J gene: TRBJ1-4
CDR3 length: 15
CDR3 protein: CASSLTGGAGEKLFF
CDR3 DNA: TGTGCCAGCAGCCTAACAGGGGGCGCAGGGGAAAAACTGTTTTTT

V gene: TRBV3-1
D gene: .
clone size: .
J gene: TRBJ2-7
CDR3 length: 12
CDR3 protein: CAIPRTCYEQYF
CDR3 DNA: TGTGCCATCCCCCGGACCTGCTACGAGCAGTACTTC

V gene: TRBV18
D gene: .
clone size: .
J gene: TRBJ2-2
CDR3 length: 12
CDR3 protein: CASSPAVGELFF
CDR3 DNA: TGTGCCAGCTCACCCGCAGTCGGGGAGCTGTTTTTT

V gene: TRBV27
D gene: .
clone size: few
J gene: TRBJ1-3
CDR3 length: 11
CDR3 protein: CVGGLRNTIYF
CDR3 DNA: TGCGTGGGGGGACTAAGAAACACCATATATTTT

V gene: TRBV5-1
D gene: .
clone size: .
J gene: TRBJ1-5
CDR3 length: 13
CDR3 protein: CASSLGPHQPQHF
CDR3 DNA: TGCGCCAGCTCCTTGGGACCCCATCAGCCCCAGCATTTT

V gene: TRBV5-4
D gene: .
clone size: many
J gene: TRBJ2-7
CDR3 length: 14
CDR3 protein: CASSLDSRPYEQYF
CDR3 DNA: TGTGCCAGCAGCTTGGACTCAAGGCCCTACGAGCAGTACTTC

V gene: TRBV7-9
D gene: .
clone size: .
J gene: TRBJ2-1
CDR3 length: 11
CDR3 protein: CASSRGAEQLF
CDR3 DNA: TGTGCCAGCAGCCGCGGGGCAGAGCAGCTCTTC

V gene: TRBV6-6
D gene: TRBD2
clone size: few
J gene: TRBJ2-5
CDR3 length: 15
CDR3 protein: CASSYGLAAQETQYF
CDR3 DNA: TGTGCCAGCAGTTACGGGCTAGCGGCCCAAGAGACCCAGTACTTC

V gene: TRBV28
D gene: .
clone size: many
J gene: TRBJ2-5
CDR3 length: 13
CDR3 protein: CATKSGYQETQYF
CDR3 DNA: TGTGCCACAAAGTCAGGGTACCAAGAGACCCAGTACTTC

V gene: TRBV28
D gene: .
clone size: medium-sized
J gene: TRBJ1-1
CDR3 length: 15
CDR3 protein: CASSLSDNLNTEAFF
CDR3 DNA: TGTGCCAGCAGTTTATCGGACAATTTGAACACTGAAGCTTTCTTT

V gene: TRBV20-1
D gene: TRBD2
clone size: .
J gene: TRBJ2-7
CDR3 length: 15
CDR3 protein: CSADRTSGETYEQYF
CDR3 DNA: TGCAGTGCTGACCGTACGAGCGGGGAAACCTACGAGCAGTACTTC

V gene: TRBV6-2/TRBV6-3
D gene: .
clone size: many
J gene: TRBJ2-2
CDR3 length: 14
CDR3 protein: CASSYGPNTGELFF
CDR3 DNA: TGTGCCAGCAGTTACGGCCCAAACACCGGGGAGCTGTTTTTT

V gene: TRBV6-1
D gene: .
clone size: many
J gene: TRBJ2-2
CDR3 length: 13
CDR3 protein: CASSMGATGELFF
CDR3 DNA: TGTGCCAGCAGTATGGGAGCCACCGGGGAGCTGTTTTTT

V gene: TRBV28
D gene: .
clone size: few
J gene: TRBJ2-7
CDR3 length: 15
CDR3 protein: CATRPFSRGSYEQYF
CDR3 DNA: TGTGCCACCAGACCCTTCTCCAGGGGCTCCTACGAGCAGTACTTC

V gene: TRBV5-1
D gene: .
clone size: .
J gene: TRBJ2-2
CDR3 length: 16
CDR3 protein: CASSPDEGWNTGELFF
CDR3 DNA: TGCGCCAGCAGCCCGGACGAGGGATGGAACACCGGGGAGCTGTTTTTT

V gene: TRBV28
D gene: .
clone size: few
J gene: TRBJ2-3
CDR3 length: 13
CDR3 protein: CASMPPMADTQYF
CDR3 DNA: TGTGCCAGCATGCCCCCGATGGCAGATACGCAGTATTTT

V gene: TRBV7-6
D gene: .
clone size: .
J gene: TRBJ2-2
CDR3 length: 13
CDR3 protein: CASRLGDTGELFF
CDR3 DNA: TGTGCCAGCAGACTCGGGGACACCGGGGAGCTGTTTTTT

V gene: TRBV7-2
D gene: .
clone size: .
J gene: TRBJ2-7
CDR3 length: 13
CDR3 protein: CASSLRSNYEQYF
CDR3 DNA: TGTGCCAGCAGCCTACGGTCCAATTACGAGCAGTACTTC

V gene: TRBV6-4
D gene: .
clone size: .
J gene: TRBJ2-3
CDR3 length: 13
CDR3 protein: CASSEKETTQQYF
CDR3 DNA: TGTGCCAGCAGTGAGAAGGAGACCACCCAGCAGTATTTT